The 21 T cell receptor beta chains reported below all come from one sample, sequenced in a study of tumor and adjacent non-tumor tissue in lung cancer (dated by TCRdb to between 2018 and 2020). The library was obtained by multiplex PCR. The sequencer was an Illumina HiSeq 2500. Following protocols modified from ARM-PCR, the researchers constructed TCRbeta libraries through three rounds of nested PCR with primers (Table S4). In TCRdb, the public reads were trimmed at Q25 with fastp and aligned with MiXCR, with productive beta chains retained. Each record represents a unique CDR3 protein, reported with the most common genes and DNA among its rows. This sample comprises 100,000 to 120,000 distinct CDR3 sequences, 84% of them detected only once. Approximately 22% of the sample rests with the top ten. RNA was extracted from bulk unsorted tissue and checked for quality with a NanoDrop ND-1000 and an Agilent 2100.

Input material: lung tumor tissue. Every receptor here comes from a man in his sixties or seventies with non-small cell lung cancer.

About this clonotype: It is likely a read error, because the conserved phenylalanine at the end of the CDR3 is missing. The chain recombines TRBV29-1 with TRBJ1-2; possible D gene TRBD1, 5 bases. This CDR3 spans 17 amino acids. Germline CDR1 reads SQVTM; CDR2 reads ANQGSEA. In DNA form, the CDR3 reads TGCAGCGTTGAAGAGTACGTTCAGGGCCATAATAACTATGGTTACACCTTA. Amino acids: CSVEEYVQGHNNYGYTL.

As concerns this clonotype: Since no conserved phenylalanine or tryptophan closes the CDR3, a read error is the likely cause. The chain uses TRBV24-1 and TRBJ1-3; D may be TRBD1 (5 bases). The CDR3 is 15 residues long. The germline V gene has CDR1 KGHDR and CDR2 SFDVKD. The chain's CDR3 is CVTSDPGFEGNTIYI. DNA for the CDR3: TGTGTCACCAGTGACCCTGGATTTGAGGGGAACACCATATATATT.

A note on this clonotype: A junction end diverges from the germline sequence, so it may reflect a read error. The chain has TRBV12-3 or TRBV12-4 and TRBJ1-5; D unresolved. This CDR3 contains 13 residues. The CDR3 sequence: CASSPAQYQAQHF. The CDR3 region has the DNA TGTGCCAGCAGTCCAGCACAGTATCAGGCCCAACATTTT.

With regard to this clonotype: One junction end does not reproduce the germline sequence, and a read error may be involved. V is TRBV11-2 and J is TRBJ2-2; D tentatively fits TRBD1 or TRBD2 (5 bases each). This CDR3 spans 14 amino acids. Germline V gene data show CDR1 as SGHAT and CDR2 as FQNNGV. DNA of the CDR3: TGTGCCAGCAGCCTGGACACTCGGTCCGGGAAGCTGTTTTTT. Amino acid sequence: CASSLDTRSGKLFF.

As for this clonotype: The junction does not match germline at one end; this may be a read error. V usage is TRBV5-4 and J usage is TRBJ2-3, with TRBD2 identical over 11 bases. Germline CDR1 SGHNT, CDR2 YYREEE (reference sequence). The CDR3 contains 16 residues. The CDR3 DNA reads TGTGCCAGCAGCTCCCAAGTAGCGGGGGGGACAGATACACAGTATTTT. This codes for CASSSQVAGGTDTQYF.

V is TRBV20-1 and J is TRBJ2-3, with D tentatively TRBD2 (5 bases). V lost 3 bases and J lost 3, with 19 bases in between. Germline V gene sequence: CDR1 DFQATT, CDR2 SNEGSKA (reference sequence). The CDR3 loop spans 16 amino acids. CDR3 residues: CSARSPPGDRTDTQYF. In nucleotides, the CDR3 is TGCAGTGCTAGGAGTCCTCCCGGGGATAGGACAGATACGCAGTATTTT.

As regards this clonotype: Relative to the germline gene, one junction end is altered; a read error may explain this. The chain carries TRBV29-1 and TRBJ1-1; TRBD1 matches at 9 bases. Germline CDR1 SQVTM, CDR2 ANQGSEA. The CDR3 runs 14 residues. As DNA, the CDR3 is TGCAGTGTTCTGGACAGGGGCACGGACACTGAAGCTCTCTTT. Protein sequence: CSVLDRGTDTEALF.

A few counts support this clonotype. Without the conserved terminal phenylalanine or tryptophan, this CDR3 likely stems from a read error. V is TRBV6-6 and J is TRBJ2-4, with a weak D call TRBD2 (6 bases). CDR3 length: 16 residues. The V gene lost 5 bases and the J gene lost 1 base, with 15 bases spanning the gap. Germline values: CDR1 MNHNY, CDR2 SVGAGI (reference sequence). The CDR3 here is CASSGEQGLAKNIQYL. CDR3 DNA sequence: TGTGCCAGCAGTGGCGAGCAGGGACTCGCCAAAAACATTCAGTACTTG.

This clonotype showed up many times. The rearrangement links TRBV12-5 to TRBJ1-5; no clear D gene. CDR1 is LGHNT and CDR2 is FRNRAP in the germline V gene. The V end was cut by 3 bases, the J end by 5 bases, with 8 bases between. This CDR3 comprises 13 residues. Written as DNA, the CDR3 is TGTGCTAGTGGTTTCCCCGGGGATCAGCCCCAGCATTTT. Translation: CASGFPGDQPQHF.

As to this clonotype: Relative to the germline gene, one junction end is altered; a read error may explain this. The chain carries TRBV4-2 and TRBJ2-7, with TRBD1 matching over 8 bases. This CDR3 is built from 14 residues. In germline, CDR1 is LGHNA, CDR2 YNFKEQ. In DNA form, the CDR3 reads TGTGCAAGCAGCCTAGGACAGGGTCTCTACAAGCAGTACTTC. The encoded protein is CASSLGQGLYKQYF.

In regard to this clonotype: One end of the junction varies from germline; a read error may be responsible. The chain carries TRBV20-1 and TRBJ2-2; D possibly corresponds to TRBD2 (7 bases). Germline CDR1 DFQATT, CDR2 SNEGSKA (reference sequence). The CDR3 is 14 amino acids. This CDR3 is CSAEGGGFTGEMFF. For the CDR3, the DNA is TGCAGTGCAGAGGGGGGGGGTTTCACCGGGGAGATGTTTTTT.

With regard to this clonotype: A junction boundary mismatches the germline segment, possibly from a read error. This sequence joins TRBV12-3 or TRBV12-4 and TRBJ2-1, with D perhaps TRBD1 (6 bases). This CDR3 comprises 17 residues. CDR3 amino acids: CAISLGQPVTYHNGQFF. The CDR3, as DNA: TGTGCCATCAGTTTAGGACAGCCGGTTACTTACCACAATGGGCAGTTCTTC.

Note on this clonotype: One junction end does not reproduce the germline sequence, and a read error may be involved. This rearrangement joins TRBV29-1 to TRBJ1-1, with TRBD1 as a possible D gene (5 bases). Germline V lookup: CDR1 SQVTM, CDR2 ANQGSEA. The CDR3 contains 14 residues. The CDR3 reads CGVFGQGSKTEAFF. In nucleotides, the CDR3 is TGCGGCGTCTTCGGACAAGGATCTAAAACTGAAGCTTTCTTT.

This chain uses TRBV20-1 with TRBJ1-6; D unclear. The V and J ends lost 0 bases and 9 bases respectively, with 9 bases between them. Germline values: CDR1 DFQATT, CDR2 SNEGSKA (reference sequence). This CDR3 is built from 13 residues. Here the CDR3 reads CSARESVRSPLHF. DNA of the CDR3: TGCAGTGCTAGAGAATCAGTGCGTTCACCCCTCCACTTT.

This clonotype showed up many times. This chain uses TRBV4-1 with TRBJ1-2, with 8 bases aligning to TRBD1. Trimming at V came to 4 bases and at J to 8 bases, leaving 3 bases not matched to a gene. CDR3 size: 12 residues. Germline CDR1 is MGHRA and CDR2 is YSYEKL. CDR3 sequence (DNA): TGCGCCAGCAGCCTCAGGGGGCACGGCTACACCTTC. Translated: CASSLRGHGYTF.

Remarks on this clonotype: This CDR3 is missing its conserved last phenylalanine or tryptophan, likely due to a read error. CDR3 in amino acids: CANRLGVYEQYL. DNA for the CDR3: TGTGCCAACAGACTAGGGGTCTACGAGCAGTACCTC. The V and J genes are TRBV5-6 and TRBJ2-7; D is possibly TRBD2 (6 bases). The ends were cut back, 9 bases at V and 3 bases at J, with 13 bases in the middle. The CDR3 is 12 residues long. Germline V gene data show CDR1 as SGHDT and CDR2 as YYEEEE.

This clonotype was recorded once. V gene TRBV5-5 combines with J gene TRBJ2-3; D remains ambiguous. CDR1 and CDR2 (germline): SGHKS, YYEKEE (reference sequence). V lost 0 bases and J lost 0, with 8 bases in between. The CDR3 is made up of 15 amino acids. This CDR3 is CASSLVQPSTDTQYF. DNA for the CDR3: TGTGCCAGCAGCTTGGTACAGCCTAGCACAGATACGCAGTATTTT.

The chain carries TRBV10-3 and TRBJ2-5, with 7 positions matching TRBD2. With V trimmed by 4 bases and J by 13 bases, 15 bases remained unmatched. Germline values: CDR1 ENHRY, CDR2 SYGVKD. The CDR3 totals 14 residues. The CDR3 here is CAISGAGAKETRYF. For the CDR3, the DNA is TGTGCCATCAGTGGGGCGGGAGCTAAGGAGACACGGTACTTC.

As for this clonotype: The junction and the germline gene differ at one end; a read error may be behind it. V and J are TRBV6-2 or TRBV6-3 and TRBJ2-5; TRBD2 agrees at 9 bases. The CDR3 covers 14 residues. In germline, CDR1 is MNHEY, CDR2 SVGEGT. CDR3 coding DNA: TGCGCCAGGACCTTAGCGGGAGCGATGGAGACCCAGTACTTC. Protein: CARTLAGAMETQYF.

Details on this clonotype: A much more abundant neighbour one base away suggests this may be a read error. The chain couples TRBV5-1 to TRBJ2-1; 8 bases map to TRBD2. CDR1 and CDR2 (germline): SGHRS, YFSETQ. V trimming: 0 bases; J trimming: 4 bases; junction bases outside the gene matches: 9. This CDR3 has 17 amino acids. The chain's CDR3 is CASSLARAGDGYNEQFF. As DNA, the CDR3 is TGCGCCAGCAGCTTGGCCAGAGCGGGGGATGGATACAATGAGCAGTTCTTC.

In its sample, this clonotype was seen a few times. The chain uses TRBV12-5 and TRBJ1-1; D is perhaps TRBD1 (5 bases). Germline loops: CDR1 LGHNT, CDR2 FRNRAP. The ends were cut back, 1 base at V and 5 bases at J, with 14 bases in the middle. This CDR3 spans 15 amino acids. CDR3 sequence: CASGLGGGSNTEAFF. The CDR3 DNA reads as TGTGCTAGTGGTTTGGGGGGGGGTTCGAATACTGAAGCTTTCTTT.